This T cell receptor (beta chain) appears in the sequencing data of a study of blood T cell repertoires in COVID-19. Study background: Nucleic acid was either cDNA or gDNA, and it came from T cells, B-cell-depleted T cells, or PBMCs.

The germline CDR1 and CDR2 sequences are MGHRA and YSYEKL. The CDR3 length is 15 residues. The V and J ends lost 3 bases and 2 bases respectively, with 11 bases between them. The assay was immunoSEQ multiplex PCR, and TCRdb's table has in-frame clones only and misses some. The sample has about 250,000 clones; about 80% are singletons. Sequencing was done on a sample of peripheral blood. The chain couples TRBV4-1 to TRBJ1-3; TRBD1 might be the D (5 bases). This sequence was found in a man at least 80 years old with acute or convalescent COVID-19. The CDR3 sequence is CASSHLGTPGNTIYF. The CDR3 region has the DNA TGCGCCAGCAGCCACCTCGGGACTCCTGGAAACACCATATATTTT.